This T cell receptor beta chain is drawn from a study of immune heterogeneity within non-small cell lung tumors. Amplification of the TCR beta CDR3 was achieved through multiplex PCR with 32 V and 13 J primers. TCRdb called the multiplex PCR reads again in MiXCR, with one record for every CDR3 protein. The profile shows about 12,000 distinct CDR3 sequences, around 23% of them singletons. Template input was genomic DNA from bulk tumor (roughly 630 ng per sample). Every primary tumor yielded several biopsies, spaced far apart, that were taken during surgery. Before undergoing curative surgery, patients had newly diagnosed non-small cell lung cancer that was untreated. This clonotype was found many times. Germline values: CDR1 SQVTM, CDR2 ANQGSEA. This CDR3 spans 11 amino acids. The germline V and J ends were trimmed by 4 bases and 1 base, with 4 bases remaining between them.

The sequenced sample was lung tumor tissue. The chain uses TRBV29-1 and TRBJ2-5; D not certain. The source of this sequence is a man aged 50-60 years with non-small cell lung cancer. The CDR3 DNA reads as TGCAGCGTTGGAGGCCAAGAGACCCAGTACTTC. Protein: CSVGGQETQYF. Using reference TRBV29-1 and TRBJ2-5 for the parts outside the CDR3, the full variable domain is SAVISQKPSRDICQRGTSLTIQCQVDSQVTMMFWYRQQPGQSLTLIATANQGSEATYESGFVIDKFPISRPNLTFSTLTVSNMSPEDSSIYLCSVGGQETQYFGPGTRLLVL.